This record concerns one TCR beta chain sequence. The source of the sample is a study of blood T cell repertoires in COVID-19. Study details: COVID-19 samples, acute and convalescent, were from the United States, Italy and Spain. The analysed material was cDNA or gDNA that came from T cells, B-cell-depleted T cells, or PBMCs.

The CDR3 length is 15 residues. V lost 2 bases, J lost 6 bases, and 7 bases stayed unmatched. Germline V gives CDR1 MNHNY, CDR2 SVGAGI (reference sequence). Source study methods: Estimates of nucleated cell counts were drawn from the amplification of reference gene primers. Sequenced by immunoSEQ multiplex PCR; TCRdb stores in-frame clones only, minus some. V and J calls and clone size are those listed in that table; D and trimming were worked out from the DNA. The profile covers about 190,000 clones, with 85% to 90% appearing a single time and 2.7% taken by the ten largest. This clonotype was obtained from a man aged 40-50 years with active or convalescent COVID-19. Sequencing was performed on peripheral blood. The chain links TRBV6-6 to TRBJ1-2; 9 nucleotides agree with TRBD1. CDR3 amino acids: CASSYSLGQGDGYTF. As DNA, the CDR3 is TGTGCCAGCAGTTACAGTTTGGGACAGGGCGATGGCTACACCTTC.